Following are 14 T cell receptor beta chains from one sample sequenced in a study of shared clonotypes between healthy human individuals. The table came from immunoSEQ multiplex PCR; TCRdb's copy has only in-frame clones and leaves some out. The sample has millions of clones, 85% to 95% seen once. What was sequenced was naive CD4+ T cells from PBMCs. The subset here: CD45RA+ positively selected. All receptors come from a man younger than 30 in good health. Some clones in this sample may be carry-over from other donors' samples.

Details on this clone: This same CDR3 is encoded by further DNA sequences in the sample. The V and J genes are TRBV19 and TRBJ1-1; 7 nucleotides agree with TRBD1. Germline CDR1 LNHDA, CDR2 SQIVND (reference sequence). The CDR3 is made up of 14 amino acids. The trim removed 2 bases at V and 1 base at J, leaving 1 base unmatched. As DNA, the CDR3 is TGTGCCAGTAGTATAAGACAGGGGAACACTGAAGCTTTCTTT. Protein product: CASSIRQGNTEAFF.

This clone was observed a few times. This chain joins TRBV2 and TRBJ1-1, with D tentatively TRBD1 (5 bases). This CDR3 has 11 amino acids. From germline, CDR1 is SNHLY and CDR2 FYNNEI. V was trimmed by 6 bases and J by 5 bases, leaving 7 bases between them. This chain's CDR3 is CASSRVTEAFF. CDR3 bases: TGTGCCAGCAGCAGGGTTACTGAAGCTTTCTTT.

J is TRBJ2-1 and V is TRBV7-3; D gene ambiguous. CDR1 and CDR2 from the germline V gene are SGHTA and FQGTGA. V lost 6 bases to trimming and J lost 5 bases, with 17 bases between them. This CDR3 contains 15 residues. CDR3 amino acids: CASRLPGLGNNEQFF. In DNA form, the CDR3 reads TGTGCCAGCAGGTTACCAGGTCTGGGGAACAATGAGCAGTTCTTC.

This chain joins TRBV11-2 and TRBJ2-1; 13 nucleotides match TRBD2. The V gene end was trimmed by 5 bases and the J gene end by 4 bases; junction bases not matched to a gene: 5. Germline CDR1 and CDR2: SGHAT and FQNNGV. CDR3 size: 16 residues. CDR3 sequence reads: CASSRGLAGVYNEQFF. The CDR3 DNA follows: TGTGCCAGCAGCCGAGGACTAGCGGGAGTTTACAATGAGCAGTTCTTC.

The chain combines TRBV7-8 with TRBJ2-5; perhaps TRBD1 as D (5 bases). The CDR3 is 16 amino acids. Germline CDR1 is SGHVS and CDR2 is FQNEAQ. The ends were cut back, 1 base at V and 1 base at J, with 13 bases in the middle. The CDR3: CASSLGWGRAQETQYF. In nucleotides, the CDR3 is TGTGCCAGCAGCTTAGGTTGGGGCAGGGCCCAAGAGACCCAGTACTTC.

The CDR3 region is CASSTPGTNTGELFF. DNA for the CDR3: TGTGCCAGCAGCACCCCCGGGACGAACACCGGGGAGCTGTTTTTT. The chain links TRBV7-9 to TRBJ2-2; D is perhaps TRBD2 (5 bases). CDR1 is SEHNR and CDR2 is FQNEAQ in the germline V gene (reference sequence). This CDR3 spans 15 amino acids. V dropped 5 bases and J dropped 0 bases, with 10 bases sitting between them.

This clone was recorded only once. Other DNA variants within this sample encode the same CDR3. CDR3 in amino acids: CAWSVRGGSTDTQYF. As DNA, the CDR3 is TGTGCCTGGAGTGTACGGGGCGGGAGCACAGATACGCAGTATTTT. The chain employs TRBV30 and TRBJ2-3; D tentatively fits TRBD1 or TRBD2 (5 bases each). CDR3 length: 15 amino acids. Deletions cut 0 bases from V and 0 bases from J, with 10 bases between. Germline-derived CDR1 and CDR2 are GTSNPN and SVGIG (reference sequence).

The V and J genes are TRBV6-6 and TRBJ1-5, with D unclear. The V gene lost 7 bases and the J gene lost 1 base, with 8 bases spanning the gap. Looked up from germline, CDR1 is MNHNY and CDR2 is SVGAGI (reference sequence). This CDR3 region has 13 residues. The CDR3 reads CASTGRSNQPQHF. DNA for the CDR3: TGTGCCAGCACGGGCAGGAGCAATCAGCCCCAGCATTTT.

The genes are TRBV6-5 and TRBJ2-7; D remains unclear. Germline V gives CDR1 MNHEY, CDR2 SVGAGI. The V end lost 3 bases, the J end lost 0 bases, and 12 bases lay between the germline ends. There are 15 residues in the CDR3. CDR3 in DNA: TGTGCCAGCAGTTATAAAAAGCGCTCCTCCTACGAGCAGTACTTC. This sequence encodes CASSYKKRSSYEQYF.

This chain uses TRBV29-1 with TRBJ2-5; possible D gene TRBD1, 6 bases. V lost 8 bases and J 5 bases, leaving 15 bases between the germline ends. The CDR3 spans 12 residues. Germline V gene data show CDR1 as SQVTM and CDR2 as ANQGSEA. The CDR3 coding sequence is TGCAGCCTCGTCCCCCAGGGGGAGACCCAGTACTTC. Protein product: CSLVPQGETQYF.

CDR3: CASSPPYAQDEQFF. CDR3 coding DNA: TGTGCCAGCAGTCCACCGTATGCTCAGGATGAGCAGTTCTTC. The V gene is TRBV5-4, the J gene TRBJ2-1; D is ambiguous. This CDR3 has 14 amino acids. V shed 5 bases and J shed 8 bases, with 17 bases lying between them. Germline-derived CDR1 and CDR2 are SGHNT and YYREEE (reference sequence).

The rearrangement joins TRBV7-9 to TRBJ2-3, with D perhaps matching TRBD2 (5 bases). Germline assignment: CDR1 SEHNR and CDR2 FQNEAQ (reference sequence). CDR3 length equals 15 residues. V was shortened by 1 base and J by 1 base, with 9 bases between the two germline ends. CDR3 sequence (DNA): TGTGCCAGCAGCTTAGGGGCGGGTCGCACAGATACGCAGTATTTT. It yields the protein CASSLGAGRTDTQYF. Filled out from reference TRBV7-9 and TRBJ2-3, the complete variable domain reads DTGVSQNPRHKITKRGQNVTFRCDPISEHNRLYWYRQTLGQGPEFLTYFQNEAQLEKSRLLSDRFSAERPKGSFSTLEIQRTEQGDSAMYLCASSLGAGRTDTQYFGPGTRLTVL.

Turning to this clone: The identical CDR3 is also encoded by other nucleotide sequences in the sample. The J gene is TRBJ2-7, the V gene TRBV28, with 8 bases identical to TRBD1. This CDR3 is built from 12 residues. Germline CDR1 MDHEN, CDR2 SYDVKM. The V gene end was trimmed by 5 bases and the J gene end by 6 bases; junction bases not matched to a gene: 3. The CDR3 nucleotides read TGTGCCAGCAGTCTTACAGGGGGCGAGCAGTACTTC. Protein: CASSLTGGEQYF. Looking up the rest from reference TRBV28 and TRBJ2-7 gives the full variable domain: DVKVTQSSRYLVKRTGEKVFLECVQDMDHENMFWYRQDPGLGLRLIYFSYDVKMKEKGDIPEGYSVSREKKERFSLILESASTNQTSMYLCASSLTGGEQYFGPGTRLTVT.

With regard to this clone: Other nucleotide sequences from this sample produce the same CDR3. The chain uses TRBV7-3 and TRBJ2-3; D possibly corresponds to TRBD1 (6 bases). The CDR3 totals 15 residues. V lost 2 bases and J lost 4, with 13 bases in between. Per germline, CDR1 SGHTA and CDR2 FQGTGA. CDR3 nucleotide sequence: TGTGCCAGCAGCTTATTGGGCCAGGGGTCAGATACGCAGTATTTT. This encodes CASSLLGQGSDTQYF.